The 30 T cell receptor beta chains given below trace back to one sample, sequenced in a study of cytomegalovirus exposure and HLA in healthy donors (TCRdb year 2017). The library was generated by the immunoSEQ multiplex PCR assay. The multiplex PCR relied on a mix of 60 forward primers for TCR Vbeta segments and 13 reverse primers for TCR Jbeta segments. TCRdb took over this immuneACCESS table, retaining in-frame rearrangements with V and J assigned. Such tables are incomplete; in checked studies, under half of the missing clones stem from an unresolved V gene, and the remainder is unexplained. Across this sample there are about 180,000 clones, with approximately 79% seen only once. Approximately 6.3% of the sample rests with the top ten. Sequenced material: PBMCs. The source of these receptors is a man aged 40-50 years in good health and CMV-seropositive.

In this sample, this clone turned up once. The chain combines TRBV27 with TRBJ1-5, with a possible D match to TRBD1 (5 bases). Germline values: CDR1 MNHEY, CDR2 SMNVEV (reference sequence). CDR3 length: 12 residues. V gave up 4 bases and J gave up 4 bases, with 5 bases separating them. CDR3 sequence: CASSSGNQPQHF. The CDR3 DNA follows: TGTGCCAGCAGTTCAGGGAATCAGCCCCAGCATTTT.

The genes are TRBV28 and TRBJ2-2, with D maybe TRBD1 (6 bases). V gave up 5 bases and J gave up 0 bases, with 7 bases separating them. Per the germline V gene, CDR1 is MDHEN and CDR2 is SYDVKM. The CDR3 covers 14 residues. For the CDR3, the DNA is TGTGCCAGCAGTCGGACAGCGAACACCGGGGAGCTGTTTTTT. It specifies CASSRTANTGELFF. The complete variable domain, with remaining parts taken from reference TRBV28 and TRBJ2-2, reads DVKVTQSSRYLVKRTGEKVFLECVQDMDHENMFWYRQDPGLGLRLIYFSYDVKMKEKGDIPEGYSVSREKKERFSLILESASTNQTSMYLCASSRTANTGELFFGEGSRLTVL.

The chain recombines TRBV9 with TRBJ2-1, with a possible D match to TRBD2 (6 bases). V was shortened by 10 bases and J by 5 bases, with 19 bases between the two germline ends. The CDR3 extends over 14 amino acids. Germline loops: CDR1 SGDLS, CDR2 YYNGEE. CDR3 amino acids: CAGSREPTDNEQFF. The CDR3 DNA sequence: TGTGCCGGCTCCCGGGAGCCTACAGACAATGAGCAGTTCTTC.

The rearrangement joins TRBV6-4 to TRBJ2-7; 11 bases agree with TRBD1. With V trimmed by 2 bases and J by 6 bases, 3 bases remained unmatched. The CDR3 runs to 14 residues. Germline loops: CDR1 MRHNA, CDR2 SNTAGT. The CDR3, as DNA: TGTGCCAGCAGTGACGGGACAGGGGGAGGCGAGCAGTACTTC. As protein: CASSDGTGGGEQYF.

The chain couples TRBV21-1 to TRBJ2-1; TRBD1, the table's D call, lacks a check against the DNA. TRBV21-1 is given as a pseudogene. CDR3 length: 16 amino acids. Here the CDR3 DNA reads TGTGCCAGCAGCACCCGACAGACCCGCTCCTACAATGAGCAGTTCTTC. Its translation: CASSTRQTRSYNEQFF.

In its sample, this clone was seen once. The V gene is TRBV19, the J gene TRBJ1-1, with D perhaps matching TRBD1 (5 bases). The germline V gene has CDR1 LNHDA and CDR2 SQIVND (reference sequence). V shed 4 bases and J shed 0 bases, with 15 bases lying between them. The CDR3 is 16 residues long. CDR3 amino acids: CASSTPRTTLNTEAFF. The DNA for the CDR3 is TGTGCCAGTAGTACCCCCAGGACAACTTTGAACACTGAAGCTTTCTTT.

The J gene is TRBJ1-2, the V gene TRBV7-9; no reliable D call. This CDR3 is 12 amino acids long. CDR1 and CDR2 from the germline V gene are SEHNR and FQNEAQ (reference sequence). V lost 1 base and J 6 bases, leaving 6 bases between the germline ends. The CDR3: CASSLGRNGYTF. CDR3 DNA: TGTGCCAGCAGCTTAGGCAGAAATGGCTACACCTTC.

The chain uses TRBV7-8 and TRBJ2-7; 7 nucleotides line up with TRBD1. The length of the CDR3 is 16 residues. The germline CDR1 and CDR2 sequences are SGHVS and FQNEAQ. Trimming took 1 base from V and 4 from J; bases not matched to a gene: 10. In DNA, the CDR3 is TGTGCCAGCAGCTTAGGAACAGGGGCGATATCTTACGAGCAGTACTTC. Amino acid sequence: CASSLGTGAISYEQYF.

This clone has only a few counts. J is TRBJ2-2 and V is TRBV7-9; D is possibly TRBD1 (5 bases). The V end was cut by 5 bases, the J end by 0 bases, with 13 bases between. The CDR3 consists of 16 residues. CDR1 is SEHNR, CDR2 FQNEAQ, per germline (reference sequence). The CDR3 nucleotides are TGTGCCAGCAGCACCGCTCCGACAGCGAACACCGGGGAGCTGTTTTTT. Amino acids: CASSTAPTANTGELFF.

The chain couples TRBV6-1 to TRBJ2-7, with D possibly TRBD1 on 6 matching bases. Germline V gene lookup returns CDR1 MNHNS and CDR2 SASEGT. Trimming removed 3 bases from V and 5 bases from J, with 14 bases in between. The CDR3 loop spans 14 amino acids. The CDR3 DNA is TGTGCCAGCAGTGACCGGGACATCATCCACGAGCAGTACTTC. Its protein product is CASSDRDIIHEQYF.

This clone was picked up a small number of times. J is TRBJ2-3 and V is TRBV30; no clear D gene. This CDR3 spans 12 amino acids. V lost 2 bases and J lost 0, with 3 bases in between. The germline V gene has CDR1 GTSNPN and CDR2 SVGIG (reference sequence). This CDR3 reads CAWSQSTDTQYF. The CDR3, as DNA: TGTGCCTGGAGTCAAAGCACAGATACGCAGTATTTT.

The V and J genes are TRBV28 and TRBJ2-6; a weak D match, TRBD1 (5 bases). Looked up from germline, CDR1 is MDHEN and CDR2 is SYDVKM. The CDR3 covers 15 residues. Trimming removed 6 bases at V and 0 bases at J, with 9 bases between. CDR3 region: CASSRDSSGANVLTF. The CDR3, as DNA: TGTGCCAGCAGCCGAGACAGCTCTGGGGCCAACGTCCTGACTTTC.

As for this clone: Other DNA sequences in this specimen translate into the identical CDR3. J is TRBJ2-5 and V is TRBV18; 8 bases fit TRBD1. J gave up 4 bases and V 2 bases, and 0 bases lay outside the gene matches. The V gene's germline CDR1 is KGHSH and CDR2 LQKENI. The CDR3 sequence is 13 residues long. Here the CDR3 reads CASSPGQGETQYF. In DNA, the CDR3 is TGTGCCAGCTCACCAGGACAGGGAGAGACCCAGTACTTC.

The chain joins TRBV27 to TRBJ2-7; 7 bases are a match to TRBD2. This CDR3 contains 13 residues. Trimming cost V 5 bases and J 3 bases; bases outside gene matches: 4. Germline V gene data show CDR1 as MNHEY and CDR2 as SMNVEV (reference sequence). CDR3 amino acids: CASSPGGNYEQYF. The CDR3 bases are TGTGCCAGCAGTCCCGGGGGGAACTACGAGCAGTACTTC.

The chain is built from TRBV25-1 and TRBJ1-4; 9 positions match TRBD1. The CDR3 covers 17 residues. J was trimmed by 3 bases and V by 6 bases; bases with no gene match: 11. Germline V gene sequence: CDR1 MGHDK, CDR2 SYGVNS. Written as DNA, the CDR3 is TGTGCCAGCAGCCCAGGACAGGGGAGTGTGGCTAATGAAAAACTGTTTTTT. This sequence encodes CASSPGQGSVANEKLFF.

V is TRBV29-1 and J is TRBJ2-6; no definite D call. Trimming removed 4 bases at V and 0 bases at J, with 13 bases between. CDR3 length equals 16 residues. CDR1 is SQVTM, CDR2 ANQGSEA, per germline. CDR3 nucleotides: TGCAGCGTTGGTGGCAGGATGACCTCTGGGGCCAACGTCCTGACTTTC. This sequence encodes CSVGGRMTSGANVLTF.

This chain links TRBV6-5 with TRBJ2-1, with 7 bases aligning to TRBD1. The CDR3 contains 16 residues. V gave up 4 bases and J gave up 5 bases; unmatched junction bases: 11. Germline CDR1 reads MNHEY; CDR2 reads SVGAGI. The chain's CDR3 is CASSLFSGTVNNEQFF. The CDR3 DNA reads as TGTGCCAGCAGTTTATTTTCCGGGACAGTAAACAATGAGCAGTTCTTC.

This rearrangement joins TRBV6-1 to TRBJ2-1, with 11 bases fitting TRBD2. V gave up 7 bases and J gave up 2 bases; unmatched junction bases: 4. The length of the CDR3 is 15 residues. Germline-derived CDR1 and CDR2 are MNHNS and SASEGT. The CDR3 DNA reads as TGTGCCAGCACCTTGGGACTAGCGGCCTACAATGAGCAGTTCTTC. It encodes CASTLGLAAYNEQFF.

The genes are TRBV11-2 and TRBJ1-6; 9 nucleotides match TRBD1. In germline, CDR1 is SGHAT, CDR2 FQNNGV. The CDR3 contains 14 residues. Trimming took 5 bases from V and 7 from J; bases not matched to a gene: 3. This chain's CDR3 is CASSQDRGNSPLHF. The CDR3 nucleotides are TGTGCCAGCAGCCAGGACAGGGGAAATTCACCCCTCCACTTT.

The V and J genes are TRBV28 and TRBJ2-3; 10 bases line up with TRBD2. The trim removed 7 bases at V and 5 bases at J, leaving 9 bases unmatched. CDR3 length equals 15 residues. CDR1 is MDHEN and CDR2 is SYDVKM in the germline V gene. The CDR3 region has the DNA TGTGCCAGCAACGCACCCGGGACTAGCGAAGATACGCAGTATTTT. This sequence encodes CASNAPGTSEDTQYF.

The chain couples TRBV28 to TRBJ2-1; TRBD1 aligns across 7 bases. The CDR3 loop spans 17 amino acids. Germline V gene lookup returns CDR1 MDHEN and CDR2 SYDVKM. V lost 3 bases to trimming and J lost 0 bases; unmatched junction nucleotides: 8. The CDR3 is CASSFDRERSSYNEQFF. The CDR3 nucleotides are TGTGCCAGCAGTTTTGACAGGGAGCGAAGCTCCTACAATGAGCAGTTCTTC.

The chain is built from TRBV7-3 and TRBJ2-1; 12 bases are a match to TRBD2. V lost 2 bases and J lost 6; bases outside the gene matches: 8. Germline CDR1 SGHTA, CDR2 FQGTGA. The CDR3 is 17 amino acids. CDR3 coding DNA: TGTGCCAGCAGCTTAGTTCGGACTAGCGGGAATCTCAATGAGCAGTTCTTC. Protein product: CASSLVRTSGNLNEQFF.

The chain is built from TRBV6-1 and TRBJ2-1; TRBD2 is a possible D gene (6 bases). Germline V CDR1 and CDR2: MNHNS, SASEGT. The germline V and J ends were trimmed by 5 bases and 3 bases, with 14 bases remaining between them. The CDR3 spans 15 residues. CDR3 DNA: TGTGCCAGCAGTCTCTTCTTAGCGGACTACAATGAGCAGTTCTTC. This codes for CASSLFLADYNEQFF.

The table lists this clone with a count of one. In nucleotides, the CDR3 is TGCGCCAGCAGCTTGGCCGGACAGGGCGCGGATGGCTACACCTTC. Translation gives CASSLAGQGADGYTF. The chain joins TRBV5-1 to TRBJ1-2; 8 bases map to TRBD1. V lost 0 bases and J lost 6; bases outside the gene matches: 7. This CDR3 is 15 amino acids long. Germline V CDR1 and CDR2: SGHRS, YFSETQ. Full variable domain (missing parts from reference TRBV5-1 and TRBJ1-2): KAGVTQTPRYLIKTRGQQVTLSCSPISGHRSVSWYQQTPGQGLQFLFEYFSETQRNKGNFPGRFSGRQFSNSRSEMNVSTLELGDSALYLCASSLAGQGADGYTFGSGTRLTVV.

This clone is a singleton in its sample. Mismatch with germline at one junction end may stem from a read error. The chain carries TRBV4-2 and TRBJ1-5; 8 positions match TRBD1. CDR3 size: 17 residues. The germline V gene encodes CDR1 LGHNA and CDR2 YNFKEQ. The DNA of the CDR3 is TGTGCCGGCAGCCACGGGGGGCCGGACAGGGCAAATCAGCCCCAGCATTTT. Its protein is CAGSHGGPDRANQPQHF.

The CDR3 loop reads CASSGRDNYNEQFF. The CDR3 region has the DNA TGTGCCAGCAGCGGCCGGGACAACTACAATGAGCAGTTCTTC. The chain couples TRBV5-6 to TRBJ2-1, with D possibly TRBD1 on 6 matching bases. The length of the CDR3 is 14 residues. In germline, CDR1 is SGHDT, CDR2 YYEEEE. The ends were cut back, 4 bases at V and 3 bases at J, with 11 bases in the middle.

The rearrangement joins TRBV28 to TRBJ2-3, with TRBD2 as a possible D gene (5 bases). Germline lookup yields CDR1 MDHEN and CDR2 SYDVKM. Trimming took off 3 bases at V and 3 bases at J, with 10 bases between the two ends. The CDR3 has 14 residues. CDR3 amino acids: CASSFLSGTDTQYF. The CDR3 DNA reads TGTGCCAGCAGTTTCTTGTCGGGGACAGATACGCAGTATTTT.

The V call is TRBV5-6, the J call TRBJ2-1; D may be TRBD2 (6 bases). V lost 3 bases to trimming and J lost 8 bases, with 15 bases between them. The CDR3 contains 14 residues. Germline CDR1 and CDR2: SGHDT and YYEEEE. CDR3 sequence: CASSSALASYEQFF. The CDR3 region has the DNA TGTGCCAGCAGCTCAGCCCTAGCGTCCTATGAGCAGTTCTTC. Together with reference TRBV5-6 and TRBJ2-1, the CDR3 gives the full variable domain: DAGVTQSPTHLIKTRGQQVTLRCSPKSGHDTVSWYQQALGQGPQFIFQYYEEEERQRGNFPDRFSGHQFPNYSSELNVNALLLGDSALYLCASSSALASYEQFFGPGTRLTVL.

This clone was seen more than once but under ten times. The chain has TRBV14 and TRBJ2-5, with D uncertain. There are 14 residues in the CDR3. Deletions cut 4 bases from V and 4 bases from J, with 13 bases between. Germline values: CDR1 SGHDN, CDR2 FVKESK. CDR3 loop: CASSRNWALETQYF. The CDR3 DNA follows: TGTGCCAGCAGCCGCAACTGGGCCTTAGAGACCCAGTACTTC.

The genes are TRBV11-2 and TRBJ1-2, with D uncertain. Trimming took off 4 bases at V and 7 bases at J, with 13 bases between the two ends. The CDR3 contains 13 residues. CDR1 and CDR2 from the germline V gene are SGHAT and FQNNGV. The CDR3 DNA is TGTGCCAGCAGCTATGGTACCGAGTTTGGCTACACCTTC. Its protein is CASSYGTEFGYTF.